This T cell receptor beta chain was identified during a study of blood T cell repertoires in COVID-19. The wider study: Sites across the United States, Italy and Spain contributed samples from acute and convalescent COVID-19. PBMCs, B-cell-depleted T cells, or T cells were the source of the cDNA or gDNA that made up the material.

V lost 4 bases, J lost 0 bases, and 13 bases lay in between. The CDR3 has 16 amino acids. Germline V gives CDR1 SNHLY, CDR2 FYNNEI. The data were produced by immunoSEQ multiplex PCR, yet TCRdb's version contains in-frame clones alone and is incomplete. Counted here are about 49,000 clones, roughly 82% occurring once; the ten biggest clones make up roughly 3%. The chain joins TRBV2 to TRBJ1-3; D possibly corresponds to TRBD1 (6 bases). This clonotype was sampled from a woman aged 55-75 years with acute or convalescent COVID-19. The specimen was peripheral blood. CDR3 sequence: CASSVGRGSSGNTIYF. CDR3 bases: TGTGCCAGCAGTGTGGGTAGGGGGAGCTCTGGAAACACCATATATTTT.